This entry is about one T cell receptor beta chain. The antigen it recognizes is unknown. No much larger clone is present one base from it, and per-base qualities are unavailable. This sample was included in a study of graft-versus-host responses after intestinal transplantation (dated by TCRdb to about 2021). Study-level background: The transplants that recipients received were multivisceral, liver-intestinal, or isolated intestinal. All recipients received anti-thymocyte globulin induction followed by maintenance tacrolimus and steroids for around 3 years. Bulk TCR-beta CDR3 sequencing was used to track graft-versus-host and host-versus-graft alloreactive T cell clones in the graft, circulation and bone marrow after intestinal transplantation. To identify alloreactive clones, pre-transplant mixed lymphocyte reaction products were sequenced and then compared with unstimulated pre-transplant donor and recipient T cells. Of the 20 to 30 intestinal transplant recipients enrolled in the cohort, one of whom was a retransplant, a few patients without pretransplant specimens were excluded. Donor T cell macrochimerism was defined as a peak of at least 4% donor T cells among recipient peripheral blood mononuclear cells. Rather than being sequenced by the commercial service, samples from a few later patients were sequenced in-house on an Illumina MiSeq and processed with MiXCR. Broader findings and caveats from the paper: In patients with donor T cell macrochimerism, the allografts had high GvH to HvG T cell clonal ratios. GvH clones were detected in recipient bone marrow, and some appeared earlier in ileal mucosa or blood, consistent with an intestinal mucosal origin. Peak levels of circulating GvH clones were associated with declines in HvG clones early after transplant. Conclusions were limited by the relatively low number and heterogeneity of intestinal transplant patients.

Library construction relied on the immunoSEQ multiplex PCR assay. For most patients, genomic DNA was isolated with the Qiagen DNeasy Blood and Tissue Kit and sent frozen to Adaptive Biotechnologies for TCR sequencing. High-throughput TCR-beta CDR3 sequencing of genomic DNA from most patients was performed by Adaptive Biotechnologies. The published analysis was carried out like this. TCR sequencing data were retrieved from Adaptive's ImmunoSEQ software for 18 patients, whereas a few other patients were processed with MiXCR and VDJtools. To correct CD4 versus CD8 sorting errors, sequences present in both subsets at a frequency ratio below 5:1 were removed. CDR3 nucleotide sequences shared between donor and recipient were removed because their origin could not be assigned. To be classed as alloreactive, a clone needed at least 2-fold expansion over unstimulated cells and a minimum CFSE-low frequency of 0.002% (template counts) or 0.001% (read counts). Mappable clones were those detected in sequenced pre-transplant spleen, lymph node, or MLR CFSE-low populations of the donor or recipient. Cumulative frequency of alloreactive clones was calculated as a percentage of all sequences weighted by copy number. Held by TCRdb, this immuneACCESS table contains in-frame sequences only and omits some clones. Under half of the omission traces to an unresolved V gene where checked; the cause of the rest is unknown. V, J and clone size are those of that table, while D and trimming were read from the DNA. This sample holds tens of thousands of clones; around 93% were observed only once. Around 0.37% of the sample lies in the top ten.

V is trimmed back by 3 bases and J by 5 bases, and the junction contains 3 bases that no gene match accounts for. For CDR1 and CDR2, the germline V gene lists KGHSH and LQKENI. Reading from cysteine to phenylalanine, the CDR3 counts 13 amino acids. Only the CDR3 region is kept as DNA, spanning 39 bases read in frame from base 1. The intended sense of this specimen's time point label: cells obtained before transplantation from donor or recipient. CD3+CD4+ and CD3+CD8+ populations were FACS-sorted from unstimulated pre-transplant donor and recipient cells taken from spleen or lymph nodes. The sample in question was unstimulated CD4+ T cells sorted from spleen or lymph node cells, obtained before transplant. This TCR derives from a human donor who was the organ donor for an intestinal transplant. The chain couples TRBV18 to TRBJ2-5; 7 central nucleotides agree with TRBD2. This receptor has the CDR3 CASSPGGSETQYF. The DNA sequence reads TGTGCCAGCTCACCGGGAGGGTCGGAGACCCAGTACTTC.